The 22 T cell receptor beta chains presented below share a single source sample, sequenced in a study of blood T cell repertoires in COVID-19. Generated by immunoSEQ multiplex PCR, the TCRdb table keeps only in-frame clones and is missing some. The sample has under 250,000 clones; roughly 83% are singletons. Sequencing was done on a sample of peripheral blood. The receptors come from a man aged 35 to 55 with acute or convalescent COVID-19.

The chain carries TRBV6-5 and TRBJ2-7; 9 nucleotides match TRBD1. The CDR3 loop spans 15 amino acids. V lost 2 bases and J lost 7; bases outside the gene matches: 9. Germline V CDR1 and CDR2: MNHEY, SVGAGI. CDR3 protein: CASSYIGQGTGEQYF. In nucleotides, the CDR3 is TGTGCCAGCAGTTACATCGGACAGGGGACGGGTGAGCAGTACTTC.

V and J are TRBV19 and TRBJ1-1, with 7 bases lining up with TRBD1. Germline V gene lookup returns CDR1 LNHDA and CDR2 SQIVND (reference sequence). CDR3 length: 15 residues. J was trimmed by 3 bases and V by 6 bases; bases with no gene match: 10. CDR3 in amino acids: CASRRSDRADTEAFF. The DNA for the CDR3 is TGTGCCAGTAGGAGATCCGACAGGGCGGACACTGAAGCTTTCTTT.

This clone was counted a few times. The chain couples TRBV3-1 (or the pseudogene TRBV3-2) to TRBJ2-2, with a possible D match to TRBD1 (6 bases). Germline V gene sequence: CDR1 LGHDT, CDR2 YNNKEL (reference sequence). V lost 0 bases, J lost 4 bases, and 9 bases lay in between. CDR3 length: 15 residues. The CDR3 sequence is CASSQEWGRTGELFF. The DNA for the CDR3 is TGTGCCAGCAGCCAAGAATGGGGGCGCACCGGGGAGCTGTTTTTT.

This chain links TRBV5-1 with TRBJ1-3; 8 bases agree with TRBD1. CDR3 length: 14 amino acids. Germline trimming cut 0 bases from V and 5 bases from J; bases unmatched to any gene: 1. Germline V gene data show CDR1 as SGHRS and CDR2 as YFSETQ. The CDR3 reads CASSLAGGRNTIYF. In DNA, the CDR3 is TGCGCCAGCAGCTTGGCAGGGGGCAGAAACACCATATATTTT.

J is TRBJ2-7 and V is TRBV11-3; TRBD2 matches at 8 bases. The V gene's germline CDR1 is SGHNT and CDR2 YENEEA. This CDR3 has 13 residues. V lost 3 bases and J lost 6; bases outside the gene matches: 4. In DNA, the CDR3 is TGTGCCAGCAGCTTTTCCCGGGGGGGCGAGCAGTACTTC. This codes for CASSFSRGGEQYF.

V usage is TRBV28 and J usage is TRBJ1-1; a possible D gene is TRBD1 (5 bases). CDR3 length: 15 residues. The V end was cut by 9 bases, the J end by 4 bases, with 21 bases between. Germline assignment: CDR1 MDHEN and CDR2 SYDVKM. Here the CDR3 reads CASIDQQVLSTEAFF. CDR3 bases: TGTGCCAGTATAGATCAACAGGTCTTGAGCACTGAAGCTTTCTTT.

The chain is built from TRBV2 and TRBJ2-7; TRBD1 matches 7 bases. Looked up from germline, CDR1 is SNHLY and CDR2 is FYNNEI. The CDR3 spans 14 residues. Trimming cost V 8 bases and J 0 bases; bases outside gene matches: 7. The DNA for the CDR3 is TGTGCCAGCGGCAGACAGGGCTCCTCCTACGAGCAGTACTTC. Protein: CASGRQGSSYEQYF.

The V call is TRBV18, the J call TRBJ2-5, with TRBD1 matching 7 bases. The V gene end was trimmed by 4 bases and the J gene end by 5 bases; junction bases not matched to a gene: 7. Germline V CDR1 and CDR2: KGHSH, LQKENI. The CDR3 consists of 14 residues. The CDR3, as DNA: TGTGCCAGCTCACAGAGAGGGGGCGAGGAGACCCAGTACTTC. Its translation: CASSQRGGEETQYF.

The rearrangement links TRBV9 to TRBJ2-3; D might be TRBD2 (6 bases). Germline CDR1 is SGDLS and CDR2 is YYNGEE. This CDR3 region has 14 residues. The ends were cut back, 3 bases at V and 0 bases at J, with 8 bases in the middle. CDR3 sequence reads: CASSAGLSTDTQYF. CDR3 bases: TGTGCCAGCAGCGCGGGACTGAGCACAGATACGCAGTATTTT.

This chain connects TRBV2 to TRBJ2-1; weak D call: TRBD2 (6 bases). The germline V and J ends were trimmed by 6 bases and 0 bases, with 15 bases remaining between them. The CDR3 is made up of 16 amino acids. Germline CDR1 and CDR2: SNHLY and FYNNEI. The CDR3 region is CASRKVGGYSYNEQFF. CDR3 nucleotides: TGTGCCAGCAGGAAGGTGGGAGGTTACTCCTACAATGAGCAGTTCTTC. The full variable domain, in which reference TRBV2 and TRBJ2-1 provide the parts outside the CDR3, is EPEVTQTPSHQVTQMGQEVILRCVPISNHLYFYWYRQILGQKVEFLVSFYNNEISEKSEIFDDQFSVERPDGSNFTLKIRSTKLEDSAMYFCASRKVGGYSYNEQFFGPGTRLTVL.

The chain joins TRBV28 to TRBJ2-1; 8 positions match TRBD2. The CDR3 length is 15 residues. V dropped 6 bases and J dropped 5; count of bases not matched to a gene: 9. The germline V gene has CDR1 MDHEN and CDR2 SYDVKM. The CDR3 coding sequence is TGTGCCAGCAGAGATAGCGGGAATACAAACAATGAGCAGTTCTTC. Its translation is CASRDSGNTNNEQFF.

CDR3 region: CASSLAPGTGNTEAFF. The CDR3 nucleotides read TGTGCCAGCAGCTTGGCTCCCGGGACAGGGAACACTGAAGCTTTCTTT. The chain carries TRBV5-4 and TRBJ1-1; the match to TRBD1 covers 8 bases. CDR1 and CDR2 from the germline V gene are SGHNT and YYREEE (reference sequence). J was trimmed by 1 base and V by 0 bases; bases with no gene match: 5. CDR3 size: 16 residues.

The gene calls are TRBV19 and TRBJ2-1; TRBD2 matches 7 bases. CDR3 size: 15 residues. With 6 bases clipped from V and 3 bases from J, the junction kept 8 bases outside the gene matches. Germline CDR1 reads LNHDA; CDR2 reads SQIVND (reference sequence). DNA of the CDR3: TGTGCCAGTAGCCCAAGGGCTAGCGGCTACAATGAGCAGTTCTTC. Its protein is CASSPRASGYNEQFF.

V usage is TRBV6-5 and J usage is TRBJ1-5, with D possibly TRBD1 on 5 matching bases. Germline V gives CDR1 MNHEY, CDR2 SVGAGI. The CDR3 sequence is 14 residues long. Deletions cut 7 bases from V and 1 base from J, with 11 bases between. DNA for the CDR3: TGTGCCAGCATCCTGACAGCCAGCAATCAGCCCCAGCATTTT. Translation: CASILTASNQPQHF.

The chain employs TRBV5-4 and TRBJ1-1, with no clear D. Germline V gene lookup returns CDR1 SGHNT and CDR2 YYREEE (reference sequence). The CDR3 contains 16 residues. Deletions cut 0 bases from V and 1 base from J, with 13 bases between. DNA of the CDR3: TGTGCCAGCAGCTTGGGTGCCCCCTCGCGGAACACTGAAGCTTTCTTT. Amino acid sequence: CASSLGAPSRNTEAFF.

This rearrangement joins TRBV27 to TRBJ1-1; D possibly corresponds to TRBD1 (6 bases). V lost 6 bases to trimming and J lost 8 bases, with 16 bases between them. The CDR3 is made up of 13 amino acids. Germline CDR1 MNHEY, CDR2 SMNVEV (reference sequence). In DNA form, the CDR3 reads TGTGCCAGCAGAGTTCAAAGCGGGACAGAAGCTTTCTTT. Encoded protein: CASRVQSGTEAFF.

The chain recombines TRBV25-1 with TRBJ1-2; tentative D call: TRBD1 (5 bases). The CDR3 runs to 12 residues. Trimming stripped 7 bases from V and 3 bases from J, with 9 bases between. Germline assignment: CDR1 MGHDK and CDR2 SYGVNS. The CDR3 sequence is CASKSRDYGYTF. DNA of the CDR3: TGTGCCAGCAAATCCAGGGACTATGGCTACACCTTC.

This clone came up once. The CDR3 DNA sequence: TGCGCCAGCAGCCGCCCGGGACAGGGGAAGGTCGAGCAGTACTTC. Translated, it gives CASSRPGQGKVEQYF. This chain uses TRBV4-1 with TRBJ2-7; 10 nucleotides agree with TRBD1. Trimming cost V 4 bases and J 6 bases; bases outside gene matches: 9. The CDR3 covers 15 residues. Germline V CDR1 and CDR2: MGHRA, YSYEKL.

The CDR3 DNA is TGTGCCAGCAGCTTAAATCCGGGCTCCTACAATGAGCAGTTCTTC. Its translation: CASSLNPGSYNEQFF. The chain combines TRBV7-9 with TRBJ2-1; D remains unclear. The CDR3 length is 15 residues. From germline, CDR1 is SEHNR and CDR2 FQNEAQ (reference sequence). The ends were cut back, 2 bases at V and 0 bases at J, with 8 bases in the middle. The whole variable domain, filled in from reference TRBV7-9 and TRBJ2-1, reads DTGVSQNPRHKITKRGQNVTFRCDPISEHNRLYWYRQTLGQGPEFLTYFQNEAQLEKSRLLSDRFSAERPKGSFSTLEIQRTEQGDSAMYLCASSLNPGSYNEQFFGPGTRLTVL.

The chain uses TRBV7-8 and TRBJ2-2; 15 positions match TRBD2. This CDR3 comprises 18 residues. V was clipped by 5 bases and J by 3 bases; unmatched bases: 7. Per the germline V gene, CDR1 is SGHVS and CDR2 is FQNEAQ. CDR3 bases: TGTGCCAGCAGCGAAGGACTAGCGGGAGGGAGGGACACCGGGGAGCTGTTTTTT. Encoded protein: CASSEGLAGGRDTGELFF. Filled out from reference TRBV7-8 and TRBJ2-2, the complete variable domain reads GAGVSQSPRYKVAKRGQDVALRCDPISGHVSLFWYQQALGQGPEFLTYFQNEAQLDKSGLPSDRFFAERPEGSVSTLKIQRTQQEDSAVYLCASSEGLAGGRDTGELFFGEGSRLTVL.

The V gene is TRBV7-2, the J gene TRBJ2-3, with D uncertain. Trimming removed 1 base at V and 4 bases at J, with 9 bases between. The V gene's germline CDR1 is SGHTA and CDR2 FQGNSA. The CDR3 is 14 residues long. CDR3 in DNA: TGTGCCAGCAGCTTAGTGTCCCTCCCAGATACGCAGTATTTT. This sequence encodes CASSLVSLPDTQYF.

V is TRBV5-4 and J is TRBJ2-3; 8 nucleotides match TRBD2. From germline, CDR1 is SGHNT and CDR2 YYREEE (reference sequence). Losses at the gene ends were 1 base for V and 0 bases for J; bases not matched to a gene: 4. This CDR3 is built from 16 residues. The CDR3 here is CASSLPTSASTDTQYF. The DNA of the CDR3 is TGTGCCAGCAGCTTGCCGACTAGCGCAAGCACAGATACGCAGTATTTT.